This passage covers 8 T cell receptor beta chains from one sample sequenced in a study of blood T cells in healthy people across ages. Combining a sample-barcoded 5' primer with a J-beta primer mix, a second PCR ran for roughly 7 to 11 cycles. MiXCR was run by TCRdb on the 5' RACE reads, yielding one entry per CDR3 protein. The sample consists of hundreds of thousands of distinct CDR3 sequences, 40% to 50% of them appearing once. Sequences were obtained from blood. The receptors originated from a man aged 55 to 70 in good health.

This clonotype was found many times. The rearrangement links TRBV12-3 or TRBV12-4 to TRBJ2-3; D remains unclear. CDR3 length: 10 amino acids. V was cut by 5 bases and J by 5 bases, with 2 bases left in between. The CDR3 nucleotides are TGTGCCAGCAGTGGAGATACGCAGTATTTT. This codes for CASSGDTQYF.

Comments on this clonotype: A read error is possible here, since a much larger clone lies one base away. The chain couples TRBV4-1 to TRBJ2-1, with 7 nucleotides matching TRBD2. Germline CDR1 and CDR2: MGHRA and YSYEKL. This CDR3 is built from 13 residues. V was pared by 4 bases and J by 10 bases, with 7 bases of the junction left unmatched. The CDR3 region has the DNA TGCGCCAGCAGCCCCCGGGAGGCCTACGAGCAGTTCTTC. Protein: CASSPREAYEQFF.

Remarks on this clonotype: A junction boundary mismatches the germline segment, possibly from a read error. V and J are TRBV10-3 and TRBJ1-5, with D possibly being TRBD1 (5 bases). Germline V gene lookup returns CDR1 ENHRY and CDR2 SYGVKD. The CDR3 covers 16 residues. CDR3 region: CAISESGVELNRPQHF. The CDR3 bases are TGTGCCATCAGTGAGTCGGGGGTGGAACTCAATCGGCCCCAGCATTTT.

This clonotype was observed once. The germline gene is not matched at one end of the junction; a read error may be the cause. This sequence joins TRBV2 and TRBJ2-4, with a tentative D call TRBD2 (5 bases). The tail of the sequence fits TRBJ2-5 better, so the J call may be wrong. The CDR3 has 13 residues. CDR1 and CDR2 (germline): SNHLY, FYNNEI. Here the CDR3 reads CTSSESGQETQYF. The CDR3 bases are TGTACCAGCAGTGAAAGCGGCCAAGAGACCCAGTACTTC.

J is TRBJ2-5 and V is TRBV20-1; D remains unclear. The last part of the DNA fits TRBJ2-1 better; the J call may be wrong. CDR3 length: 15 residues. In germline, CDR1 is DFQATT, CDR2 SNEGSKA (reference sequence). CDR3 sequence reads: CSARARVPLNETQFF. In nucleotides, the CDR3 is TGCAGTGCTAGAGCCCGGGTACCTCTAAACGAGACCCAGTTCTTC.

V and J are TRBV14 and TRBJ2-1, with TRBD2 matching 8 bases. The CDR3 spans 17 residues. Germline V CDR1 and CDR2: SGHDN, FVKESK. V dropped 0 bases and J dropped 8; count of bases not matched to a gene: 12. CDR3 coding DNA: TGTGCCAGCAGCCAAGATCTATCGGGGGGGGCAGTGGATGAGCAGTTCTTC. Encoded protein: CASSQDLSGGAVDEQFF.

The CDR3 sequence is CASSYDLGGGNTEAFF. CDR3 nucleotides: TGTGCCAGCAGTTACGATTTAGGGGGGGGTAACACTGAAGCTTTCTTT. The chain combines TRBV6-5 with TRBJ1-1, with a possible D match to TRBD1 (6 bases). Trimming removed 2 bases at V and 2 bases at J, with 15 bases between. The CDR3 is 16 residues long. Germline CDR1 MNHEY, CDR2 SVGAGI.

The rearrangement joins TRBV20-1 to TRBJ2-1; TRBD1 might be the D (5 bases). V shed 0 bases and J shed 15 bases, with 24 bases lying between them. CDR3 length: 15 amino acids. From germline, CDR1 is DFQATT and CDR2 SNEGSKA (reference sequence). DNA for the CDR3: TGCAGTGCTAGAGATAATCCTGTTGACAGCCCGGACCTGTTCTTC. Translation: CSARDNPVDSPDLFF.